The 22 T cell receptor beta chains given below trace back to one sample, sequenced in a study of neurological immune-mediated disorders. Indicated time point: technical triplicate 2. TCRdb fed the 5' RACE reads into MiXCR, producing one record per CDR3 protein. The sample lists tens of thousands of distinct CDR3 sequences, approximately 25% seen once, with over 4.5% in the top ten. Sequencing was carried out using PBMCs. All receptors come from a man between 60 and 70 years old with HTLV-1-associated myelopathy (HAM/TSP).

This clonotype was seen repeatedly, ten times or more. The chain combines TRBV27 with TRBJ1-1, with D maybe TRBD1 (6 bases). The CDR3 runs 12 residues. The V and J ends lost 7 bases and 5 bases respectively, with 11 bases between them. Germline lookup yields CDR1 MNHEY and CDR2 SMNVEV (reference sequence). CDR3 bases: TGTGCCAGCAAGGGGGGCTGGACTGAAGCTTTCTTT. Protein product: CASKGGWTEAFF.

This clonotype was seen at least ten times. The CDR3 protein is CASSLSGRAGNEQFF. The DNA of the CDR3 is TGTGCCAGCAGCCTTAGCGGGAGGGCCGGCAATGAGCAGTTCTTC. The J gene is TRBJ2-1, the V gene TRBV12-3 or TRBV12-4; 11 nucleotides align to TRBD2. Trimming cost V 6 bases and J 6 bases; bases outside gene matches: 7. This CDR3 contains 15 residues.

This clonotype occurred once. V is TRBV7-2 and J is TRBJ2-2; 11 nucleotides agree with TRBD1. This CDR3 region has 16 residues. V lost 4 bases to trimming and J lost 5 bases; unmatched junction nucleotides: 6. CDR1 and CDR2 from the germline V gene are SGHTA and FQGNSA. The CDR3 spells CASSSGQGGRTGELFF. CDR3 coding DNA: TGTGCCAGCAGCTCGGGACAGGGGGGACGAACCGGGGAGCTGTTTTTT.

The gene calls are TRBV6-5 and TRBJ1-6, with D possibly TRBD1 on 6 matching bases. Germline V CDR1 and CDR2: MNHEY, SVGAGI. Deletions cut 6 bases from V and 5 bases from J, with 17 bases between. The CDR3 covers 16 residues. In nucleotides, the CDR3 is TGTGCCAGCAGGGGGTCCTTTCAGGGGCATAATTCACCCCTCCACTTT. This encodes CASRGSFQGHNSPLHF.

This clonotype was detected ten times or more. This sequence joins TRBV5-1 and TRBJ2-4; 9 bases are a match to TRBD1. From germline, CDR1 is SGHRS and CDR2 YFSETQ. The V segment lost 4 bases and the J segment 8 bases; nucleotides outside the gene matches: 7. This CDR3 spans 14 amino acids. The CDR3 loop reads CASSQGQGGYIQYF. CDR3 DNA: TGCGCCAGCAGCCAGGGACAGGGTGGATACATTCAGTACTTC.

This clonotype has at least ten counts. CDR3 nucleotides: TGTGCCAGCAGCGTGGGACAGGGGGCCTACGAGCAGTACTTC. This codes for CASSVGQGAYEQYF. The chain is built from TRBV9 and TRBJ2-7; TRBD1 aligns across 11 bases. Trimming cost V 2 bases and J 2 bases; bases outside gene matches: 0. The CDR3 length is 14 residues. CDR1 is SGDLS and CDR2 is YYNGEE in the germline V gene. Drawing the rest from reference TRBV9 and TRBJ2-7, the complete variable domain is DSGVTQTPKHLITATGQRVTLRCSPRSGDLSVYWYQQSLDQGLQFLIQYYNGEERAKGNILERFSAQQFPDLHSELNLSSLELGDSALYFCASSVGQGAYEQYFGPGTRLTVT.

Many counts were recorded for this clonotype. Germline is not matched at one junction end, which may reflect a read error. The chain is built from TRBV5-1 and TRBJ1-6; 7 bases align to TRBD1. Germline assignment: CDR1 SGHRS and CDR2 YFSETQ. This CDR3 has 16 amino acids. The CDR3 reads CASTLGDSSYNSPLHF. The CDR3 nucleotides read TGCGCCAGCACCTTGGGGGACAGCTCCTATAATTCACCCCTCCACTTT.

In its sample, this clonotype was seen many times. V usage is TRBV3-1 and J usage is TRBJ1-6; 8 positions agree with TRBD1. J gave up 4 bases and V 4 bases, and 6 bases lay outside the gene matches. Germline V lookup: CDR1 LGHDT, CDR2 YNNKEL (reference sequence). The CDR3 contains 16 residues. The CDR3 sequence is CASSPGTGGYNSPLHF. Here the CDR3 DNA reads TGTGCCAGCAGCCCCGGGACAGGAGGATATAATTCACCCCTCCACTTT. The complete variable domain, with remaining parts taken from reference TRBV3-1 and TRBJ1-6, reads DTAVSQTPKYLVTQMGNDKSIKCEQNLGHDTMYWYKQDSKKFLKIMFSYNNKELIINETVPNRFSPKSPDKAHLNLHINSLELGDSAVYFCASSPGTGGYNSPLHFGNGTRLTVT.

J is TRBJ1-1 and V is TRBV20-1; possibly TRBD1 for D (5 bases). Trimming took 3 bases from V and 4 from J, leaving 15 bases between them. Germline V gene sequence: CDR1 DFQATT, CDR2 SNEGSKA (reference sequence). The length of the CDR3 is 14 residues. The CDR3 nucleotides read TGCAGTGCTAGGGATCCAGGGCGAGCCACTGAAGCTTTCTTT. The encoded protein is CSARDPGRATEAFF.

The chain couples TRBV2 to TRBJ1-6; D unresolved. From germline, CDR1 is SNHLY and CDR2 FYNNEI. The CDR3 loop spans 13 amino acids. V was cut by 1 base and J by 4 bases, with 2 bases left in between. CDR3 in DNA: TGTGCCAGCAGTGAAGAATATAATTCACCCCTCCACTTT. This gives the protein CASSEEYNSPLHF.

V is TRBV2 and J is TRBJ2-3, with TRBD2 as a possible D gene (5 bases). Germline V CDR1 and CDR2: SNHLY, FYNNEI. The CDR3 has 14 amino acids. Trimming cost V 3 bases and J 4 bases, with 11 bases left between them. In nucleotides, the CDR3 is TGTGCCAGCAGTGACGTAGGGCGGGCAGATACGCAGTATTTT. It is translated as CASSDVGRADTQYF.

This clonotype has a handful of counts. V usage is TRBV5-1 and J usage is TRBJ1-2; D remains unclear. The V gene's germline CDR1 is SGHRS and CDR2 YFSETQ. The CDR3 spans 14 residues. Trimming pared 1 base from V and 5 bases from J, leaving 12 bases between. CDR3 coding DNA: TGCGCCAGCAGCTTGTATGGGATAGGATATGGCTACACCTTC. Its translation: CASSLYGIGYGYTF.

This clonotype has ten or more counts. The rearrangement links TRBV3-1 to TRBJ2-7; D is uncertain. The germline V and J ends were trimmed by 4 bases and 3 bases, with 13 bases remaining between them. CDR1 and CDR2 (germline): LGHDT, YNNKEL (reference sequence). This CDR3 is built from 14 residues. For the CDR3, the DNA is TGTGCCAGCAGCCGAGGAGCCCCTAGCTACGAGCAGTACTTC. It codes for CASSRGAPSYEQYF.

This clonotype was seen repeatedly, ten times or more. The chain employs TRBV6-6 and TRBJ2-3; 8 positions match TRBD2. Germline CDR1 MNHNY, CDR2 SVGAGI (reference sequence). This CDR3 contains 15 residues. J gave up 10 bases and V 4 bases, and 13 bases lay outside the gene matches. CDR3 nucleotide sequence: TGTGCCAGCAGTTTCCGGGTGGGACTAGGGGGTGCGCAGTATTTT. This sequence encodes CASSFRVGLGGAQYF.

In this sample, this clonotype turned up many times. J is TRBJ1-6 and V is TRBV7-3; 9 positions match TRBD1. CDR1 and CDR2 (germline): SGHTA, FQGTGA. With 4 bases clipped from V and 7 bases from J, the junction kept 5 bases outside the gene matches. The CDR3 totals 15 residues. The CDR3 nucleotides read TGTGCCAGCAGCTCCTCAGGGACAGGGAATTCACCCCTCCACTTT. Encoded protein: CASSSSGTGNSPLHF.

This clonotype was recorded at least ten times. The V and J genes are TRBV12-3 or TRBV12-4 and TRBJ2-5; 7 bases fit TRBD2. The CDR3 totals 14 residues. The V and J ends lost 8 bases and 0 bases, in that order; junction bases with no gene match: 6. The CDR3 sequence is CASSLGGDQETQYF. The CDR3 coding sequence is TGTGCCAGCTCCCTGGGGGGGGACCAAGAGACCCAGTACTTC.

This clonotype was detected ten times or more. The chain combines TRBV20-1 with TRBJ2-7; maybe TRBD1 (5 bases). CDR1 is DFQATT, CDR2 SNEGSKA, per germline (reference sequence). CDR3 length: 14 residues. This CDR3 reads CSSRPGWSTYEQYF. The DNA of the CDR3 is TGCAGCTCCCGCCCAGGGTGGAGCACCTACGAGCAGTACTTC.

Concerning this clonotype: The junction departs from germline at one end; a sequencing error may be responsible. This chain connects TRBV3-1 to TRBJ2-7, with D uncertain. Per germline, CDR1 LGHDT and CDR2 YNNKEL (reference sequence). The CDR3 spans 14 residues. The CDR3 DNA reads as TGTGCCAACAGCCAAAGGCAGACGTACTACGAGCAGTACTTC. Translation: CANSQRQTYYEQYF.

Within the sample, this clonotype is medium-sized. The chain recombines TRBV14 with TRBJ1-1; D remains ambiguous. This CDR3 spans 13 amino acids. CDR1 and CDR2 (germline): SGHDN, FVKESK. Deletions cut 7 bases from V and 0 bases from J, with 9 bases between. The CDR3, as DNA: TGTGCCAGCACCCCGTTCATGAACACTGAAGCTTTCTTT. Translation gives CASTPFMNTEAFF.

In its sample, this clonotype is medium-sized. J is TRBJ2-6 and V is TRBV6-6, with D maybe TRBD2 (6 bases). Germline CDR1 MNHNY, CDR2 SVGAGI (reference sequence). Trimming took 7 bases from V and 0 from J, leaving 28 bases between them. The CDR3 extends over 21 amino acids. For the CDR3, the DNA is TGTGCCAGCACCGACCCCCCCGGCGGGAAGCCGGGATTCTCTGGGGCCAACGTCCTGACTTTC. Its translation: CASTDPPGGKPGFSGANVLTF.

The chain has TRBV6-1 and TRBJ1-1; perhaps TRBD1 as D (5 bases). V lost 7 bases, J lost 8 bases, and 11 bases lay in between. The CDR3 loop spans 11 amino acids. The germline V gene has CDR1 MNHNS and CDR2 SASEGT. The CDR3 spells CASKENREAFF. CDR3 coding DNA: TGTGCCAGCAAGGAGAACAGGGAAGCTTTCTTT.

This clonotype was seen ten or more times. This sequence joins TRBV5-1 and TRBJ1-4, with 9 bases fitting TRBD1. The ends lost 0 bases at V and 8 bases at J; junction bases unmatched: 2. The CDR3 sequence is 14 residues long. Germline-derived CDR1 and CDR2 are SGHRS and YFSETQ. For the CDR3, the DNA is TGCGCCAGCAGCTTGGGGACAGGGGCCGAAAAACTGTTTTTT. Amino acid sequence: CASSLGTGAEKLFF.